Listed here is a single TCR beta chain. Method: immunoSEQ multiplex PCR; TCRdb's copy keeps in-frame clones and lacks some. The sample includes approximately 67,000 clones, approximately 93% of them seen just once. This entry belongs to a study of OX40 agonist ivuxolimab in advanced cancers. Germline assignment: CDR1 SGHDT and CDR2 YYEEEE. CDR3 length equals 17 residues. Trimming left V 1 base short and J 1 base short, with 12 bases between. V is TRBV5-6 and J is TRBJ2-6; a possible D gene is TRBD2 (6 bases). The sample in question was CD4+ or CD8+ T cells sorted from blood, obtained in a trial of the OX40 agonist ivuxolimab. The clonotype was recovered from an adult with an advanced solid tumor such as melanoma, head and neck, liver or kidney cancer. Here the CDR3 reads CASSLRDFGSGANVLTF. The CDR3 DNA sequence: TGTGCCAGCAGCTTGCGGGACTTCGGTTCTGGGGCCAACGTCCTGACTTTC.